The text below deals with one T cell receptor (beta chain). No cognate antigen has been identified for it. Base qualities are missing; no much larger clone stands one base away. The library came from the immunoSEQ multiplex PCR assay. TCRdb carries this immuneACCESS record with in-frame sequences only. Its versions omit some clonotypes, under half of them owing to an unresolved V gene in the studies checked, with the rest unexplained. This sample lists roughly 47,000 clones; roughly 86% were detected once. Roughly 10% of the sample rests with the top ten. This record belongs to a study of control samples from healthy donors and cancer patients (dated by TCRdb to the early 2020s). Unmatched junction bases come to 4, with V trimmed by 5 bases and J by 4 bases. Counted from cysteine to phenylalanine, this CDR3 has 14 amino acids. Only CDR3 DNA is held: 42 bases, read in frame from base 1. CDR1 and CDR2, looked up from the germline V gene, are SQVTM and ANQGSEA.

This chain is built from TRBV29-1 and TRBJ2-2, and 10 junction bases match TRBD1. Specimen: PBMCs. This clonotype originated in a woman aged 55 to 70 with lung cancer. DNA sequence: TGCAGCGTTCGGAGGACAGGGGGCACCGGGGAGCTGTTTTTT. Its translation is CSVRRTGGTGELFF.